This T cell receptor beta chain originates from a study of blood T cell repertoires in COVID-19. Across the whole study: Both acute and convalescent COVID-19 samples were obtained from the United States, Italy and Spain. In each case, the material was cDNA or gDNA derived from T cells, B-cell-depleted T cells, or PBMCs.

While infection was still active, Seattle patients were enrolled and then followed longitudinally. The V gene lost 2 bases and the J gene lost 4 bases, with 11 bases spanning the gap. The V gene's germline CDR1 is SNHLY and CDR2 FYNNEI. This CDR3 region has 14 residues. As originally analysed: The authors estimated nucleated cell counts from reference gene primer amplification. Assay: immunoSEQ multiplex PCR; the TCRdb copy retains only in-frame clones and omits some. V and J calls and clone size are copied from that table; D and trimming were computed from the DNA. This table has 250,000 to 400,000 clones, approximately 89% appearing once.

The TCR was taken from a woman in her twenties or thirties with COVID-19, enrolled during active disease. The chain uses TRBV2 and TRBJ2-5; weak D call: TRBD1 (6 bases). The specimen was peripheral blood. This CDR3 is CASSERGILETQYF. Here the CDR3 DNA reads TGTGCCAGCAGTGAAAGGGGGATTTTAGAGACCCAGTACTTC.